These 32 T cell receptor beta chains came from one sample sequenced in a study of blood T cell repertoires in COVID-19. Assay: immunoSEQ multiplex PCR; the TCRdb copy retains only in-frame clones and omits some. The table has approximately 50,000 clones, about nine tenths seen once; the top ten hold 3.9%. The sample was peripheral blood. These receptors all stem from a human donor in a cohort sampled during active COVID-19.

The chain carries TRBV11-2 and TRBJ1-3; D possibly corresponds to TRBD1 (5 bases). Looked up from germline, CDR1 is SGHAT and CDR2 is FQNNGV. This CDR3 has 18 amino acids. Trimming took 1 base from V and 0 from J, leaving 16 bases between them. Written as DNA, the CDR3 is TGTGCCAGCAGCTTAGTTCAGGGCAGCACGAGCTCTGGAAACACCATATATTTT. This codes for CASSLVQGSTSSGNTIYF.

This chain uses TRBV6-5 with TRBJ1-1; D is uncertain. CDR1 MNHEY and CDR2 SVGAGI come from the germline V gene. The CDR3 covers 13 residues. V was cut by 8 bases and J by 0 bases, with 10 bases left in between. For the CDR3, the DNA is TGTGCCAGCGGAGTCCTCGTGAACACTGAAGCTTTCTTT. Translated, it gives CASGVLVNTEAFF.

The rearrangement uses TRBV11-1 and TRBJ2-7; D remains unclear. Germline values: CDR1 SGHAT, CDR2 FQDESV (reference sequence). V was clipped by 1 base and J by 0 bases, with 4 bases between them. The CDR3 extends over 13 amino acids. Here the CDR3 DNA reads TGTGCCAGCAGCTTAGGGAGCTCCTACGAGCAGTACTTC. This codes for CASSLGSSYEQYF. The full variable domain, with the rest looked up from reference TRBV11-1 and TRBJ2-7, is EAEVAQSPRYKITEKSQAVAFWCDPISGHATLYWYRQILGQGPELLVQFQDESVVDDSQLPKDRFSAERLKGVDSTLKIQPAELGDSAMYLCASSLGSSYEQYFGPGTRLTVT.

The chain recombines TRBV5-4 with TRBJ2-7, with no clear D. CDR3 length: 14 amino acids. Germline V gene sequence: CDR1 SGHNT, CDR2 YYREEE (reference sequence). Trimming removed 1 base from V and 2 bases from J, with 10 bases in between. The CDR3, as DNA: TGTGCCAGCAGCTTGATGGTAGCCGCCTACGAGCAGTACTTC. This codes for CASSLMVAAYEQYF.

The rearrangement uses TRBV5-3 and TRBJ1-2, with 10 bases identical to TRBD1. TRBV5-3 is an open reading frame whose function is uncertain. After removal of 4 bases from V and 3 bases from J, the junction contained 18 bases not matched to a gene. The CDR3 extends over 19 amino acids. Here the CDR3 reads CARSTRDRGREGEDYGYTF. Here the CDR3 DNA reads TGTGCCAGAAGCACCCGGGACAGGGGACGAGAGGGAGAAGACTATGGCTACACCTTC.

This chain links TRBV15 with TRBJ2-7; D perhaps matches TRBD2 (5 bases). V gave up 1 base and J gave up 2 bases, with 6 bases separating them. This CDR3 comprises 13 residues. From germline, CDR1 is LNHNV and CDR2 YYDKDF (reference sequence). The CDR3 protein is CATSRVGTYEQYF. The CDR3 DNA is TGTGCCACCAGCAGAGTCGGGACCTACGAGCAGTACTTC.

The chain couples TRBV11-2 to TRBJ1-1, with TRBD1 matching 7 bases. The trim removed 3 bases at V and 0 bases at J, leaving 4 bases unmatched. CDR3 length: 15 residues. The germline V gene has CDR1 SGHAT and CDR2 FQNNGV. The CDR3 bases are TGTGCCAGCAGCTTGTACGGGACAGTGAACACTGAAGCTTTCTTT. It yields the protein CASSLYGTVNTEAFF. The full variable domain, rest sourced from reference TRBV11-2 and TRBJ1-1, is EAGVAQSPRYKIIEKRQSVAFWCNPISGHATLYWYQQILGQGPKLLIQFQNNGVVDDSQLPKDRFSAERLKGVDSTLKIQPAKLEDSAVYLCASSLYGTVNTEAFFGQGTRLTVV.

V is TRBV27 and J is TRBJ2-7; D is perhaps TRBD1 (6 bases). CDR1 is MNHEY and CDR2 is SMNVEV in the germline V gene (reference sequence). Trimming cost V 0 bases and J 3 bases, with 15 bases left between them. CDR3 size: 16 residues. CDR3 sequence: CASSLSISGAGYEQYF. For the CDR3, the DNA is TGTGCCAGCAGTTTATCGATCTCAGGGGCAGGCTACGAGCAGTACTTC.

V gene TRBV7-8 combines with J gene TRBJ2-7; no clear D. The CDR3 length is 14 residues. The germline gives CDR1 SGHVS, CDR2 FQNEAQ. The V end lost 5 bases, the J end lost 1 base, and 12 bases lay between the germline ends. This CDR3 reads CASSPQRFSYEQYV. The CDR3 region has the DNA TGTGCCAGCAGCCCGCAGAGGTTTTCCTACGAGCAGTACGTC.

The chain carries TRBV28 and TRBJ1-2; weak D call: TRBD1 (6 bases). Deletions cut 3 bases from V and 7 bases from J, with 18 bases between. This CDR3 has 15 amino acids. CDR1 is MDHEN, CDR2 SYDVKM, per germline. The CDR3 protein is CASSFYRTAGSGYTF. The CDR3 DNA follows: TGTGCCAGCAGTTTCTATCGGACAGCCGGAAGTGGCTACACCTTC.

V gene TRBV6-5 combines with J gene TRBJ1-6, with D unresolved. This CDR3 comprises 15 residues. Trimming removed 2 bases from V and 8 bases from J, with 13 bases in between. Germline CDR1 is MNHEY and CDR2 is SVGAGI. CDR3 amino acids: CASSYAGNGDSPLHF. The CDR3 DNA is TGTGCCAGCAGTTACGCGGGGAATGGCGATTCACCCCTCCACTTT.

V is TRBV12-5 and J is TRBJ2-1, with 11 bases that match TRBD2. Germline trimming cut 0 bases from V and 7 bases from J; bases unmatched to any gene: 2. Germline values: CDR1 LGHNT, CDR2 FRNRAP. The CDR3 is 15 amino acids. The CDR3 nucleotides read TGTGCTAGTGGTTTGGTACTAGCGGGAGTTAATGAGCAGTTCTTC. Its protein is CASGLVLAGVNEQFF.

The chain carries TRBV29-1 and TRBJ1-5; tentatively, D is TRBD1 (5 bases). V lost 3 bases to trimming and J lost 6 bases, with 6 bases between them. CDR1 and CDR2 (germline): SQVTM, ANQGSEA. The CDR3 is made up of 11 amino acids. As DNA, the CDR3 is TGCAGCGTTGAGGGGCCTCAGCCCCAGCATTTT. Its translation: CSVEGPQPQHF.

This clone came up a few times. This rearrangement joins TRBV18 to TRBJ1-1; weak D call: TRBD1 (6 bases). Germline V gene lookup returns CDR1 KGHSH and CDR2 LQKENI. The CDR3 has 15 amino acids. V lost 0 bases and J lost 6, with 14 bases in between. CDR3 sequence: CASSPPGTKAAEAFF. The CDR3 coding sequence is TGTGCCAGCTCACCACCGGGGACAAAGGCGGCTGAAGCTTTCTTT.

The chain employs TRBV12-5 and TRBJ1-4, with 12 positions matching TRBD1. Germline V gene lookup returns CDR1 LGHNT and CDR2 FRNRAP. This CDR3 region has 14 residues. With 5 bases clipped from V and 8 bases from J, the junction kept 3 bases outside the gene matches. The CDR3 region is CASGLGTGGEKLFF. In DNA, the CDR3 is TGTGCTAGTGGTCTAGGGACAGGGGGCGAAAAACTGTTTTTT.

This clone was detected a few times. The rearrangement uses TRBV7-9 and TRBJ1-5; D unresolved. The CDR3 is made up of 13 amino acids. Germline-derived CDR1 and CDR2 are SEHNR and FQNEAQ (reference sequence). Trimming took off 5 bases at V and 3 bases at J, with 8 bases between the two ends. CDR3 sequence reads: CASSVSTNQPQHF. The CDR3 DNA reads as TGTGCCAGCAGCGTAAGCACCAATCAGCCCCAGCATTTT.

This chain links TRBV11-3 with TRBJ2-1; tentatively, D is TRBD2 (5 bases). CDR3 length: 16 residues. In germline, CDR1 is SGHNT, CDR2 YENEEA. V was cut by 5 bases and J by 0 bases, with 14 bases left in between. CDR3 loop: CASSAGGPPSYNEQFF. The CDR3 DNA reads TGTGCCAGCAGCGCGGGCGGTCCCCCCTCCTACAATGAGCAGTTCTTC.

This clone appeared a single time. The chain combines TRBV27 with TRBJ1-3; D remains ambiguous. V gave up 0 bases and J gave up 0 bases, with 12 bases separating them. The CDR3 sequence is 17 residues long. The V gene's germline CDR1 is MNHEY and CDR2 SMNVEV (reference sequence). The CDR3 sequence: CASSLSSPPVSGNTIYF. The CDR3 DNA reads TGTGCCAGCAGTTTATCGTCTCCCCCGGTCTCTGGAAACACCATATATTTT.

The CDR3 DNA reads TGCGCCAGCAGCTTGGCCCCTTTTGCGACAGATACGCAGTATTTT. It is translated as CASSLAPFATDTQYF. The chain couples TRBV5-1 to TRBJ2-3; D unclear. Germline CDR1 and CDR2: SGHRS and YFSETQ. This CDR3 is built from 15 residues. The germline V and J ends were trimmed by 0 bases and 3 bases, with 11 bases remaining between them.

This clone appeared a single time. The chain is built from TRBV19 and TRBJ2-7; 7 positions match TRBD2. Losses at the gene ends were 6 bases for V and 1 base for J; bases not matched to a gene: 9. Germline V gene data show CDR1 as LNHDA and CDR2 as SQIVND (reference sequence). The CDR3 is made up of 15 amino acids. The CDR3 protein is CASSAKPGLSYEQYF. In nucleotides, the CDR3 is TGTGCCAGTAGCGCCAAACCGGGACTATCCTACGAGCAGTACTTC.

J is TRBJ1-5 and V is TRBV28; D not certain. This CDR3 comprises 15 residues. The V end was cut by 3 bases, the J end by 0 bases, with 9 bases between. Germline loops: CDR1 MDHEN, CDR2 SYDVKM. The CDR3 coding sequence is TGTGCCAGCAGTTTTAGTGCGGATAGCAATCAGCCCCAGCATTTT. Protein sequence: CASSFSADSNQPQHF.

The CDR3 DNA reads as TGTGCCAGCAGCTTAGAGGACAGGGGGCTTACCTACTACGAGCAGTACGTC. Residues: CASSLEDRGLTYYEQYV. This rearrangement joins TRBV7-9 to TRBJ2-7, with TRBD1 identical over 11 bases. The CDR3 spans 17 residues. CDR1 is SEHNR and CDR2 is FQNEAQ in the germline V gene (reference sequence). Trimming removed 1 base from V and 3 bases from J; junction bases left unmatched: 8.

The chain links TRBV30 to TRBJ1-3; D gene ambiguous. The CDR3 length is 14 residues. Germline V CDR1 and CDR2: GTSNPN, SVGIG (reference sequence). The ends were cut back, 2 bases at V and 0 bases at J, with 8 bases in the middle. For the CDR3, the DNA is TGTGCCTGGAGTAGAGGACTCTCTGGAAACACCATATATTTT. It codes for CAWSRGLSGNTIYF.

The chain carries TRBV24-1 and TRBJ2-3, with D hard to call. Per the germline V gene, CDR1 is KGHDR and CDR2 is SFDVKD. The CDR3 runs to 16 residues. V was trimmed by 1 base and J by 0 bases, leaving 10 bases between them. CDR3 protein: CATSDLPRLSTDTQYF. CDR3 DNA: TGTGCCACCAGTGATTTACCCAGGTTAAGCACAGATACGCAGTATTTT.

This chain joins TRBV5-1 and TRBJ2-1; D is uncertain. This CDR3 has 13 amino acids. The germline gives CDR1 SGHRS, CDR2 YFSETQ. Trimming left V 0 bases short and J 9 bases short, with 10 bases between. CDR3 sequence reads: CASSLVGLTEQFF. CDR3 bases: TGCGCCAGCAGCTTGGTGGGCCTCACTGAGCAGTTCTTC.

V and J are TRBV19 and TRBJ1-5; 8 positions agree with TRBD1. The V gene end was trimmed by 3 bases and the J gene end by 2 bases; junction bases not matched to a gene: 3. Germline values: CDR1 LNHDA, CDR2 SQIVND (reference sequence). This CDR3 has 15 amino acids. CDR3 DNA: TGTGCCAGTAGTATTACAGGGGGAGGCAATCAGCCCCAGCATTTT. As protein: CASSITGGGNQPQHF.

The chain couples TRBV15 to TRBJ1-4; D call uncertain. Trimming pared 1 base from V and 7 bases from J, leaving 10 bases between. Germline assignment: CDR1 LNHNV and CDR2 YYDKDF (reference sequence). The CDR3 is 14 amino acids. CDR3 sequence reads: CATSRAGKGEKLFF. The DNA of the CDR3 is TGTGCCACCAGCAGAGCCGGGAAGGGTGAAAAACTGTTTTTT.

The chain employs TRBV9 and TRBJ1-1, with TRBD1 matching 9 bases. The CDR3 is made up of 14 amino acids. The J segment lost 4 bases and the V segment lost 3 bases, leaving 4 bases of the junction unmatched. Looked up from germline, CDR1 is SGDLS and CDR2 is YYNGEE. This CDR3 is CASSAAQGATEAFF. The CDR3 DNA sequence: TGTGCCAGCAGCGCCGCACAGGGGGCCACTGAAGCTTTCTTT.

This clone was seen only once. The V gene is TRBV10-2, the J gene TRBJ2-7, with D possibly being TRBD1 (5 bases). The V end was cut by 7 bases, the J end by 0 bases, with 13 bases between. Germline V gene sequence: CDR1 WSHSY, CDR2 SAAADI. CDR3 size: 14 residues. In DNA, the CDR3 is TGCGCCAGCATTTGGGGCCCCCTCTCCTACGAGCAGTACGTC. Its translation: CASIWGPLSYEQYV.

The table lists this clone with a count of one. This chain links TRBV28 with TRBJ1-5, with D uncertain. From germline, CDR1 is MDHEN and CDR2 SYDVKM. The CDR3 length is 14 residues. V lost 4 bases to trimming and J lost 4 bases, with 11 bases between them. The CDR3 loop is CASSSIPGNQPQHF. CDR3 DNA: TGTGCCAGCAGTTCTATCCCCGGGAATCAGCCCCAGCATTTT.

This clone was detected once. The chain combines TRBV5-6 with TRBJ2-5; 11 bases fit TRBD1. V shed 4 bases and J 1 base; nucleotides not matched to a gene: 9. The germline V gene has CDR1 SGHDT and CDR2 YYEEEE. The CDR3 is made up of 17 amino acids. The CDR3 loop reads CASSGAGTGGLQETQYF. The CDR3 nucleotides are TGTGCCAGCAGCGGAGCCGGGACAGGGGGTCTCCAAGAGACCCAGTACTTC.

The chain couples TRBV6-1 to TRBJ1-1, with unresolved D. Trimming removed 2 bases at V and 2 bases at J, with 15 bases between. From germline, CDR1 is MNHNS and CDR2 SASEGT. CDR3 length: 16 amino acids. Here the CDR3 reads CASSERAGGINTEAFF. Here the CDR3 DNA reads TGTGCCAGCAGTGAACGGGCGGGAGGGATCAACACTGAAGCTTTCTTT.